This T cell receptor beta chain was captured by sequencing in a study of blood T cell repertoires in COVID-19. In germline, CDR1 is SEHNR, CDR2 FQNEAQ (reference sequence). The CDR3 has 15 amino acids. V gave up 2 bases and J gave up 9 bases, with 20 bases separating them. Participants' reported clinical history set cohort assignment. The method was immunoSEQ multiplex PCR; TCRdb's version includes in-frame clones alone and lacks a portion of them. This table has around 430,000 clones, approximately 90% appearing once. This TCR was recovered from a woman between 50 and 59 years old who had recovered from COVID-19. The gene calls are TRBV7-9 and TRBJ2-7, with D maybe TRBD1 (6 bases). Material for sequencing was PBMCs or T cells enriched from blood (not recorded which). The chain's CDR3 is CASSLTAGTPSGQYF. In DNA, the CDR3 is TGTGCCAGCAGCTTAACCGCAGGGACACCTTCCGGGCAGTACTTC.